The rows below give T cell receptor beta chains drawn from one sample of a study of human T cells and chemical hapten exposure. Using its own MiXCR run on the RACE reads, TCRdb lists one record per CDR3 protein. The repertoire includes approximately 350,000 distinct CDR3 sequences, nearly 6.5% of them detected once, and 5% to 6% sits in the top ten. This specimen consisted of whole blood, obtained in connection with sensitization to the hapten diphenylcyclopropenone (DPC). The receptors shown here come from a woman between 18 and 29 years old with alopecia areata. Some clones in this sample may be carry-over from other donors' samples. The CDR3 runs from the conserved cysteine through the conserved F or W. A D gene is named only where the DNA matches it firmly. The size entry is marked missing in some rows and otherwise reads once, few, many or a size class.

v_call,clone_size,j_call,d_call,cdr3_nt,cdr3_aa
TRBV6-5,many,TRBJ1-1,TRBD1,TGTGCCAGCAGTCGGACGAGAAGGGGGCGCGCTGAAGCTTTCTTT,CASSRTRRGRAEAFF
TRBV10-3,many,TRBJ1-2,.,TGTGCCATCAGTGAAACGGATAACTATGGCTACACCTTC,CAISETDNYGYTF
TRBV4-2,.,TRBJ2-3,TRBD1,TGTGCCAGCAGCGAGGACAGGGAGGTCACAAAGTATTTT,CASSEDREVTKYF
TRBV6-5,many,TRBJ1-1,.,TGTGCCAGCAGTTGGGTATCTACAGGGAGCACTGAAGCTTTCTTT,CASSWVSTGSTEAFF
TRBV20-1,few,TRBJ1-2,.,TGCGGGGGGCTCAGGGCTGACTACACCTTC,CGGLRADYTF
TRBV29-1,.,TRBJ2-7,TRBD1,TGCAGCGTTGCCACAACTCACAGGGGGCTACACGAGCAGTACTTC,CSVATTHRGLHEQYF
TRBV20-1,many,TRBJ1-2,.,TGCAGTGCTAGAAAGGAGACGTATGGCTACACCTTC,CSARKETYGYTF
TRBV6-2/TRBV6-3,many,TRBJ2-1,TRBD2,TGTGCCAGCAGTCAGAGCGGGGGGATATACAATGAGCAGTTCTTC,CASSQSGGIYNEQFF
TRBV12-3/TRBV12-4,many,TRBJ1-5,.,TGTGCCAGCAGTTTTAGTATAAATCAGCCCCAGCATTTT,CASSFSINQPQHF
TRBV28,.,TRBJ1-5,.,TGTGCCAGCAGTTTAGTATCGGAGCCGACAAATCAGCCCCAGCATTTT,CASSLVSEPTNQPQHF
TRBV6-5,few,TRBJ1-2,.,TGTGCCAGCCTTATGAGGTCCAGGGCTAACTATGGCTACACCTTC,CASLMRSRANYGYTF
TRBV6-2/TRBV6-3,many,TRBJ1-1,.,TGTGCCAGCACCCGGGGACCACTCATGAACACTGAAGCTTTCTTT,CASTRGPLMNTEAFF
TRBV28,few,TRBJ1-2,.,TGTGCCAGCAGTTTCGTAGGCAGGGGCGAGGGCTACACCTTC,CASSFVGRGEGYTF